One and the same sample provided the 20 T cell receptor beta chains below, sequenced in a study of T cells in Graves' hyperthyroidism and ophthalmopathy. RNA transcripts served as the template for amplifying TCR beta CDR3 regions. RT-PCR in the first round (using the HTBI primer set) targeted the TCR CDR3. In TCRdb, the multiplex PCR reads were re-called with MiXCR into one record per CDR3 protein. The repertoire holds more than 450,000 distinct CDR3 sequences, with about 20% as singletons. The sequencing input was blood. The receptors originated from a man between 35 and 55 years old with Graves' ophthalmopathy.

The chain is built from TRBV2 and TRBJ2-4; D could derive from TRBD1 or TRBD2 (5 bases each). CDR1 is SNHLY, CDR2 FYNNEI, per germline. The CDR3 contains 16 residues. V lost 0 bases, J lost 3 bases, and 12 bases lay in between. CDR3 amino acids: CASSEAPGQHKNIQYF. The CDR3 DNA sequence: TGTGCCAGCAGTGAAGCGCCGGGGCAGCACAAAAACATTCAGTACTTC.

V and J are TRBV9 and TRBJ1-2; D is unresolved. The CDR3 extends over 12 amino acids. Germline V gene data show CDR1 as SGDLS and CDR2 as YYNGEE. V lost 0 bases, J lost 8 bases, and 8 bases lay in between. CDR3 coding DNA: TGTGCCAGCAGCGTAGTGGACGGCGGCTACACCTTC. Translation: CASSVVDGGYTF.

The V and J genes are TRBV2 and TRBJ2-3; the match to TRBD2 covers 8 bases. Germline V gene lookup returns CDR1 SNHLY and CDR2 FYNNEI. This CDR3 has 22 residues. V lost 0 bases to trimming and J lost 4 bases; unmatched junction nucleotides: 24. This CDR3 reads CASSEALYRLDSGREEADTQYF. The CDR3 nucleotides are TGTGCCAGCAGTGAAGCGCTTTATCGACTGGATTCGGGGCGGGAGGAAGCAGATACGCAGTATTTT.

This clonotype has a count of ten or more. This chain joins TRBV11-1 and TRBJ1-1, with no clear D. Germline V gene sequence: CDR1 SGHAT, CDR2 FQDESV (reference sequence). This CDR3 contains 12 residues. V was clipped by 3 bases and J by 4 bases, with 6 bases between them. In DNA form, the CDR3 reads TGTGCCAGCAGCTTGGGTCCCACTGAAGCTTTCTTT. Its protein is CASSLGPTEAFF.

The chain employs TRBV3-1 and TRBJ2-1; no definite D call. Per germline, CDR1 LGHDT and CDR2 YNNKEL (reference sequence). This CDR3 comprises 15 residues. V lost 2 bases and J lost 5, with 13 bases in between. CDR3 nucleotide sequence: TGTGCCAGCAGCCAAAGGTCCGCAGCCGACAATGAGCAGTTCTTC. Amino acid sequence: CASSQRSAADNEQFF.

The V and J genes are TRBV15 and TRBJ1-3; D possibly corresponds to TRBD1 (6 bases). Trimming shortened V by 3 bases and J by 4 bases, and 19 bases separated the two germline ends. This CDR3 has 17 amino acids. The germline V gene has CDR1 LNHNV and CDR2 YYDKDF (reference sequence). The CDR3 region has the DNA TGTGCCACCAGCAGGGACGAGGTCAGGGGTACCGGAAACACCATATATTTT. Its translation is CATSRDEVRGTGNTIYF.

CDR3 loop: CASSLPRTGAETQYF. The DNA of the CDR3 is TGTGCCAGCAGCTTACCCAGGACTGGTGCAGAGACCCAGTACTTC. This sequence joins TRBV5-5 and TRBJ2-5, with TRBD2 as a possible D gene (5 bases). The germline V gene encodes CDR1 SGHKS and CDR2 YYEKEE (reference sequence). V was pared by 2 bases and J by 4 bases, with 15 bases between. CDR3 length: 15 amino acids.

This chain uses TRBV20-1 with TRBJ2-5, with 7 positions matching TRBD2. CDR1 is DFQATT, CDR2 SNEGSKA, per germline (reference sequence). This CDR3 is 15 amino acids long. Trimming cost V 0 bases and J 3 bases; bases outside gene matches: 7. CDR3 sequence (DNA): TGCAGTGCTAGAGATCTACTAGCGTATAAAGAGACCCAGTACTTC. Its translation is CSARDLLAYKETQYF.

J is TRBJ2-1 and V is TRBV18; 7 bases are a match to TRBD2. The trim removed 1 base at V and 9 bases at J, leaving 9 bases unmatched. Germline V lookup: CDR1 KGHSH, CDR2 LQKENI. This CDR3 has 15 residues. The CDR3 nucleotides read TGTGCCAGCTCACCACTTTTCCAGCGGGATGTTGAGCAGTTCTTC. Translating gives CASSPLFQRDVEQFF. Full variable domain (outside the CDR3, taken from reference TRBV18 and TRBJ2-1): NAGVMQNPRHLVRRRGQEARLRCSPMKGHSHVYWYRQLPEEGLKFMVYLQKENIIDESGMPKERFSAEFPKEGPSILRIQQVVRGDSAAYFCASSPLFQRDVEQFFGPGTRLTVL.

The chain uses TRBV28 and TRBJ1-2; D uncertain. Germline V gene data show CDR1 as MDHEN and CDR2 as SYDVKM. The CDR3 has 12 residues. Trimming took off 5 bases at V and 4 bases at J, with 8 bases between the two ends. The chain's CDR3 is CASSQASYGYTF. CDR3 coding DNA: TGTGCCAGCAGTCAGGCATCCTATGGCTACACCTTC.

There are many counts of this clonotype. This chain connects TRBV30 to TRBJ1-1, with 8 bases identical to TRBD1. CDR1 and CDR2 (germline): GTSNPN, SVGIG (reference sequence). This CDR3 is built from 14 residues. The J segment lost 5 bases and the V segment lost 2 bases, leaving 7 bases of the junction unmatched. CDR3 nucleotides: TGTGCCTGGAGTCTGGGACAGGCGAGGACTGAAGCTTTCTTT. Translated, it gives CAWSLGQARTEAFF. The whole variable domain, remainder taken from reference TRBV30 and TRBJ1-1, is SQTIHQWPATLVQPVGSPLSLECTVEGTSNPNLYWYRQAAGRGLQLLFYSVGIGQISSEVPQNLSASRPQDRQFILSSKKLLLSDSGFYLCAWSLGQARTEAFFGQGTRLTVV.

In this sample, this clonotype turned up a few times. One end of the junction does not line up with germline, which may come from a read error. V is TRBV15 and J is TRBJ2-1, with a weak D call TRBD2 (6 bases). Looked up from germline, CDR1 is LNHNV and CDR2 is YYDKDF (reference sequence). The CDR3 sequence is 17 residues long. The CDR3 region is CATSSPVGGRRMHEQSF. CDR3 nucleotides: TGTGCCACCAGCAGCCCCGTTGGGGGGAGACGTATGCATGAGCAGTCCTTC. Drawing the rest from reference TRBV15 and TRBJ2-1, the complete variable domain is DAMVIQNPRYQVTQFGKPVTLSCSQTLNHNVMYWYQQKSSQAPKLLFHYYDKDFNNEADTPDNFQSRRPNTSFCFLDIRSPGLGDTAMYLCATSSPVGGRRMHEQSFGPGTRLTVL.

This clonotype appeared a few times. In nucleotides, the CDR3 is TGTGCCAGCAGACCCCAGTGGGGGGATACGCAGTATTTT. It specifies CASRPQWGDTQYF. The V and J genes are TRBV2 and TRBJ2-3, with D perhaps given as TRBD1 or TRBD2 (5 bases each). The CDR3 length is 13 residues. CDR1 is SNHLY and CDR2 is FYNNEI in the germline V gene. The V end was cut by 6 bases, the J end by 6 bases, with 13 bases between.

In nucleotides, the CDR3 is TGTGCCAGTAGAAGCGGGGGCGGCAGCGAGCAGTTCTTC. Amino acids: CASRSGGGSEQFF. V usage is TRBV19 and J usage is TRBJ2-1, with 8 bases aligning to TRBD2. V dropped 6 bases and J dropped 10; count of bases not matched to a gene: 8. The length of the CDR3 is 13 residues. Germline V CDR1 and CDR2: LNHDA, SQIVND (reference sequence).

The chain links TRBV10-2 to TRBJ2-3, with TRBD2 matching 8 bases. Germline-derived CDR1 and CDR2 are WSHSY and SAAADI. Trimming cost V 1 base and J 1 base; bases outside gene matches: 4. This CDR3 region has 16 residues. CDR3 loop: CASSEWLAGGTDTQYF. Here the CDR3 DNA reads TGCGCCAGCAGTGAGTGGCTAGCGGGCGGCACAGATACGCAGTATTTT.

This clonotype turned up a few times. The rearrangement links TRBV7-2 to TRBJ2-1, with 15 bases that match TRBD2. The CDR3 contains 19 residues. The V gene's germline CDR1 is SGHTA and CDR2 FQGNSA. V was pared by 1 base and J by 0 bases, with 4 bases of the junction left unmatched. The CDR3 DNA reads TGTGCCAGCAGCTTAGAGGGGACTAGCGGGGGGCCCTCCTACAATGAGCAGTTCTTC. This translates into CASSLEGTSGGPSYNEQFF.

This clonotype was detected ten times or more. The chain couples TRBV6-1 to TRBJ2-7; 7 positions match TRBD1. Germline V gene data show CDR1 as MNHNS and CDR2 as SASEGT. Losses at the gene ends were 4 bases for V and 5 bases for J; bases not matched to a gene: 14. This CDR3 comprises 16 residues. The CDR3 region is CASSGRSRGILNEQYF. The CDR3 DNA sequence: TGTGCCAGCAGTGGCCGTTCCAGGGGGATATTGAACGAGCAGTACTTC.

The V and J genes are TRBV19 and TRBJ2-1; 10 positions match TRBD2. This CDR3 is built from 22 residues. In germline, CDR1 is LNHDA, CDR2 SQIVND (reference sequence). With 5 bases clipped from V and 0 bases from J, the junction kept 22 bases outside the gene matches. The CDR3 loop reads CASSPGSSGRYQRPFSYNEQFF. The CDR3 region has the DNA TGTGCCAGTAGTCCCGGCTCTAGCGGGAGATACCAGCGCCCTTTCTCCTACAATGAGCAGTTCTTC. The full variable domain, with the rest looked up from reference TRBV19 and TRBJ2-1, is DGGITQSPKYLFRKEGQNVTLSCEQNLNHDAMYWYRQDPGQGLRLIYYSQIVNDFQKGDIAEGYSVSREKKESFPLTVTSAQKNPTAFYLCASSPGSSGRYQRPFSYNEQFFGPGTRLTVL.

This clonotype was counted at least ten times. J is TRBJ2-3 and V is TRBV30, with a tentative D call TRBD2 (6 bases). Trimming left V 3 bases short and J 0 bases short, with 10 bases between. Per germline, CDR1 GTSNPN and CDR2 SVGIG (reference sequence). This CDR3 is 14 amino acids long. CDR3 loop: CAWSPLASTDTQYF. CDR3 coding DNA: TGTGCCTGGAGCCCACTAGCTAGCACAGATACGCAGTATTTT.

The CDR3 DNA follows: TGTGCCAGCAGCTTAGCTCGCAATCAGCCCCAGCATTTT. It codes for CASSLARNQPQHF. This chain uses TRBV7-2 with TRBJ1-5; D unresolved. The CDR3 contains 13 residues. Germline V gives CDR1 SGHTA, CDR2 FQGNSA. V was shortened by 0 bases and J by 2 bases, with 2 bases between the two germline ends.